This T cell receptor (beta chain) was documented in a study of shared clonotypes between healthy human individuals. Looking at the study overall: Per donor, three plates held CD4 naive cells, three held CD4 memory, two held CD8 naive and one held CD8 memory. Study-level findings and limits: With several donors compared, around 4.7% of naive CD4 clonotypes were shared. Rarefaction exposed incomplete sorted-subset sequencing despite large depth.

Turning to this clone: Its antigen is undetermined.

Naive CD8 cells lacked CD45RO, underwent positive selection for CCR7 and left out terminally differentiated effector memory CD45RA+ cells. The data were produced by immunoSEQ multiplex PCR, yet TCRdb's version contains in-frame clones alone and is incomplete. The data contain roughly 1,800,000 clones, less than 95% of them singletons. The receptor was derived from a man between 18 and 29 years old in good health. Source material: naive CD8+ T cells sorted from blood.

In DNA, the CDR3 is TGTGCCAGCAGCTTAGAGTACACCGGGGAGCTGTTTTTT. Translation: CASSLEYTGELFF. The chain links TRBV11-2 to TRBJ2-2; D is undetermined. Trimming removed 0 bases from V and 3 bases from J, with 2 bases in between. The CDR3 consists of 13 residues. Germline V gene data show CDR1 as SGHAT and CDR2 as FQNNGV.